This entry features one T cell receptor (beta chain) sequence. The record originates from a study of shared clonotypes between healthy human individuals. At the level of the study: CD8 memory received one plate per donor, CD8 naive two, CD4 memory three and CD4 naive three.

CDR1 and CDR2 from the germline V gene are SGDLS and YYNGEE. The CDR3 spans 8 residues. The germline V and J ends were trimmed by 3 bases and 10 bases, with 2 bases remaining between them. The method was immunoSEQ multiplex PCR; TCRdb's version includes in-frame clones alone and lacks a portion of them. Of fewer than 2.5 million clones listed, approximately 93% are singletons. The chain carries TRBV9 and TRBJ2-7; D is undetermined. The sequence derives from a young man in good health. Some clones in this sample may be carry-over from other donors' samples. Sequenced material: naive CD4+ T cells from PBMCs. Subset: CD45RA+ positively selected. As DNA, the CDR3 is TGTGCCAGCAGCGCACAGTACTTC. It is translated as CASSAQYF. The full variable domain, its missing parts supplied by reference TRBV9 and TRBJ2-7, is DSGVTQTPKHLITATGQRVTLRCSPRSGDLSVYWYQQSLDQGLQFLIQYYNGEERAKGNILERFSAQQFPDLHSELNLSSLELGDSALYFCASSAQYFGPGTRLTVT.